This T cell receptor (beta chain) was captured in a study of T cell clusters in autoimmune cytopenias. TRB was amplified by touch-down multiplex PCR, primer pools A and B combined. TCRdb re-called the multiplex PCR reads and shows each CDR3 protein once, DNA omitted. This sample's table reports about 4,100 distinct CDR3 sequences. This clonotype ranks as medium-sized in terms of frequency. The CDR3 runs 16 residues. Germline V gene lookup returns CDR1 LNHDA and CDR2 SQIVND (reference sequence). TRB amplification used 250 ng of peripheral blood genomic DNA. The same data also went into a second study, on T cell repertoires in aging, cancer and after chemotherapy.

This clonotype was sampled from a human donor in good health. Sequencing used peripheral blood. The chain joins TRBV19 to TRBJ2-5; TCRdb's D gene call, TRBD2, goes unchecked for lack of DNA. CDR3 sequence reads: CASSPQGGTSGETQYF.